This TCR beta chain was observed in a study of cytomegalovirus exposure and HLA in healthy donors. Germline V lookup: CDR1 LNHDA, CDR2 SQIVND (reference sequence). J was trimmed by 3 bases and V by 4 bases; bases with no gene match: 8. This CDR3 has 15 amino acids. General study points: Immune exposure was documented only through CMV serostatus. There were some 150 TCR beta chains listed as cytomegalovirus-associated. As a later analysis showed, several of the most significant clusters appeared to be linked to common viral pathogens.

The PCR contained 60 Vbeta and 13 Jbeta primers. This table comes from immunoSEQ multiplex PCR, and its TCRdb copy is limited to in-frame clones, with some not included. The sample holds about 220,000 clones, 82% seen once. For this clone: Its antigen is not known.

The sequence was collected from a woman in her thirties or forties in good health and CMV-seropositive. The rearrangement joins TRBV19 to TRBJ2-5; 7 bases fit TRBD1. Sequences were obtained from PBMCs. The CDR3 DNA sequence: TGTGCCAGTAGTAATGACAGGGCAGGGGAAGAGACCCAGTACTTC. Translating gives CASSNDRAGEETQYF.